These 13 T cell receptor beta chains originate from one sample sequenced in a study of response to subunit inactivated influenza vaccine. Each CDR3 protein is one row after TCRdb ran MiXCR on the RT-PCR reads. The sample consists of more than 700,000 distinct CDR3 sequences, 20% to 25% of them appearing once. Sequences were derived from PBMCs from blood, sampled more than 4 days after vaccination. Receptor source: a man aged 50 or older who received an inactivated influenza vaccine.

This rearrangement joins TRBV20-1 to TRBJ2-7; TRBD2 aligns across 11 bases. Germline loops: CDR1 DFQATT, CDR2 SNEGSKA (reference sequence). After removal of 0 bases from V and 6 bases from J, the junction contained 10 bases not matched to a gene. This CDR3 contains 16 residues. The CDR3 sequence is CSARDKLAGVFGEQYF. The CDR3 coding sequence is TGCAGTGCTAGAGACAAACTAGCGGGAGTCTTTGGCGAGCAGTACTTC.

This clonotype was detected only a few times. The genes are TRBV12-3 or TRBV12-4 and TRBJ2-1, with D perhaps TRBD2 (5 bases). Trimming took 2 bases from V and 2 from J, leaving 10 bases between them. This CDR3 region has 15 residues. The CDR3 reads CASSLTGNTYNEQFF. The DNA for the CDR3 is TGTGCCAGCAGTTTAACCGGGAACACCTACAATGAGCAGTTCTTC.

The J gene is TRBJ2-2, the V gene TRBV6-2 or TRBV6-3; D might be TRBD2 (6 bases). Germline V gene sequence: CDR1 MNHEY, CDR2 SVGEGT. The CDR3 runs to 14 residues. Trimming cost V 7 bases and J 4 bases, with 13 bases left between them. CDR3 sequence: CASTRQTSTGELFF. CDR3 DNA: TGTGCCAGCACCCGACAGACTAGCACCGGGGAGCTGTTTTTT.

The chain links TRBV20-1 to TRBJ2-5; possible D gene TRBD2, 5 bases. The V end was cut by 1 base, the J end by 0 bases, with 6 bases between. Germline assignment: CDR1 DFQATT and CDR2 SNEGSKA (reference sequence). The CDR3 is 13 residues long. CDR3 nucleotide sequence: TGCAGTGCTAGAGGCGGGTACCAAGAGACCCAGTACTTC. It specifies CSARGGYQETQYF.

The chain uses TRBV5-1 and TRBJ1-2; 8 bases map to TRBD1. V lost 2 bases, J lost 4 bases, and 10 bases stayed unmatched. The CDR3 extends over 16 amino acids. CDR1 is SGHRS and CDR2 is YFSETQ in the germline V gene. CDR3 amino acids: CASSFRGPGQAYGYTF. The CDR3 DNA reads TGCGCCAGCAGCTTCAGAGGACCGGGACAGGCCTATGGCTACACCTTC.

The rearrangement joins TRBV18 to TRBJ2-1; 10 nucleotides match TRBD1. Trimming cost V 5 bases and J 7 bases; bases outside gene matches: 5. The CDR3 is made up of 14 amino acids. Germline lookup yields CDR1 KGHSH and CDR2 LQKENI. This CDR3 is CASSTGTGANEQFF. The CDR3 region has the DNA TGTGCCAGCTCAACCGGGACAGGGGCAAATGAGCAGTTCTTC.

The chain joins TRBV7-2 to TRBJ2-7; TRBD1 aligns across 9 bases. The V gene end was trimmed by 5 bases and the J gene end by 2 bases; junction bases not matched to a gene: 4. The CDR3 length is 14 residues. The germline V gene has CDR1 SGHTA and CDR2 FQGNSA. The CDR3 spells CASSQGTGTYEQYF. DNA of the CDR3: TGTGCCAGCAGCCAGGGGACAGGGACCTACGAGCAGTACTTC.

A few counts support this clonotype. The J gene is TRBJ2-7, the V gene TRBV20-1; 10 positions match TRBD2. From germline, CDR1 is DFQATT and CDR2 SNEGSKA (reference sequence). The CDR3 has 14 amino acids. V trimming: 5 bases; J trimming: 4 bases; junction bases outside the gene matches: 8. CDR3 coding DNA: TGCAGTGCTCTCCGGGCTAGCGGGAGTTACGAGCAGTACTTC. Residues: CSALRASGSYEQYF.

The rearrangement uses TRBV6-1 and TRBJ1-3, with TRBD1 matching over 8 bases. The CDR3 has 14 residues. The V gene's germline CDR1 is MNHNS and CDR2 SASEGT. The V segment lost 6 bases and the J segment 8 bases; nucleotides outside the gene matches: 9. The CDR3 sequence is CASRRQGLVHTIYF. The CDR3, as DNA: TGTGCCAGCAGGAGACAGGGGTTGGTTCACACCATATATTTT.

DNA of the CDR3: TGTGCCAGCAGCTTCCTCCTCACCGGGACGGTAGTGGGCGGGGAGCTGTTTTTT. This gives the protein CASSFLLTGTVVGGELFF. The chain is built from TRBV11-1 and TRBJ2-2; D tentatively fits TRBD1 or TRBD2 (5 bases each). The CDR3 totals 18 residues. The V end lost 3 bases, the J end lost 7 bases, and 24 bases lay between the germline ends. Germline-derived CDR1 and CDR2 are SGHAT and FQDESV (reference sequence).

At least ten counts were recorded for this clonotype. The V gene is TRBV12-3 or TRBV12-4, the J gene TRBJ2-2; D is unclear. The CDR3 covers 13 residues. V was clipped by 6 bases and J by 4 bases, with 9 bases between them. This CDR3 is CASRTTVTGELFF. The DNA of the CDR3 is TGTGCCAGCAGGACCACAGTCACCGGGGAGCTGTTTTTT.

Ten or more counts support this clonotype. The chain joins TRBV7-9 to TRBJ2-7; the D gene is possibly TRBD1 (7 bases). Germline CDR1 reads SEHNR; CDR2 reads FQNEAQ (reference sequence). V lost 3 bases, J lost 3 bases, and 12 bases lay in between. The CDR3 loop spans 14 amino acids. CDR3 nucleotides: TGTGCCAGCAGCTTGGCGGGACAGAGCTACGAGCAGTACTTC. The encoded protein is CASSLAGQSYEQYF. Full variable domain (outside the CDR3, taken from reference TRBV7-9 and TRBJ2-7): DTGVSQNPRHKITKRGQNVTFRCDPISEHNRLYWYRQTLGQGPEFLTYFQNEAQLEKSRLLSDRFSAERPKGSFSTLEIQRTEQGDSAMYLCASSLAGQSYEQYFGPGTRLTVT.

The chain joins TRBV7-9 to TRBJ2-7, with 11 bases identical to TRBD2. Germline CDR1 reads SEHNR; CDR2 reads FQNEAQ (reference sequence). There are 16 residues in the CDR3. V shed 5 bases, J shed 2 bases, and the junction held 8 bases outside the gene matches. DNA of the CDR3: TGTGCCAGCAGCATCCTCATAGCGGGGGGGACCTACGAGCAGTACTTC. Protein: CASSILIAGGTYEQYF.